The clone carrying this TCR beta chain has ten or more counts. The V segment lost 1 base and the J segment 4 bases; nucleotides outside the gene matches: 8. The germline V gene has CDR1 SGHRS and CDR2 YFSETQ. The CDR3 totals 16 residues. The data are from a study of T-cell reconstitution after alpha-beta-depleted transplantation in children. Unique molecular identifiers were built into the TCRbeta library. MiXCR was run by TCRdb on the PCR reads, yielding one entry per CDR3 protein. The sample holds about 300,000 distinct CDR3 sequences, 10% seen once. This sequence was found in a boy younger than two with acute myeloid leukemia, due to receive a stem cell transplant. The chain links TRBV5-1 to TRBJ2-5, with 9 nucleotides matching TRBD1. The specimen was PBMCs, collected before TCRalphabeta/CD19-depleted stem cell transplant. The CDR3, as DNA: TGCGCCAGCAGCTTGATGGGACAGGGCGGGGGAGAGACCCAGTACTTC. It translates to CASSLMGQGGGETQYF. Full variable domain (outside the CDR3, taken from reference TRBV5-1 and TRBJ2-5): KAGVTQTPRYLIKTRGQQVTLSCSPISGHRSVSWYQQTPGQGLQFLFEYFSETQRNKGNFPGRFSGRQFSNSRSEMNVSTLELGDSALYLCASSLMGQGGGETQYFGPGTRLLVL.